This is a list of T cell receptor beta chains from one sample in a study of T cell responses to AZD1222 COVID-19 vaccine. The table came from immunoSEQ multiplex PCR; TCRdb's copy has only in-frame clones and leaves some out. The table lists around 140,000 clones, 75% to 85% of them singletons. Sequenced here: peripheral blood, sampled 28 days after the second dose of the MenACWY control vaccine. These receptors originate from an adult who received the MenACWY meningococcal vaccine as a control. CDR3s include the opening cysteine and the closing phenylalanine or tryptophan. Each record gives: D gene, V gene, J gene, clone size, CDR3 protein, CDR3 DNA. A D gene is named only where the DNA matches it firmly. Only part of the rows carry a size: once, few, many, or a class if the clone is expanded.

>-|TRBV6-5|TRBJ1-5|-
CASSPRGELQPQHF
TGTGCCAGCAGCCCGCGAGGGGAGCTTCAGCCCCAGCATTTT
>TRBD1|TRBV9|TRBJ2-1|-
CATTRGTGSPFGDEQFF
TGTGCCACTACCCGAGGGACAGGGAGTCCTTTTGGGGATGAGCAGTTCTTC
>-|TRBV5-6|TRBJ1-5|-
CASSLWQGGNQPQHF
TGTGCCAGCAGCTTGTGGCAGGGAGGCAATCAGCCCCAGCATTTT
>-|TRBV12-3/TRBV12-4|TRBJ2-7|-
CASRTGYEQYF
TGTGCCAGCAGGACAGGCTACGAGCAGTACTTC
>-|TRBV6-5|TRBJ1-1|-
CASSGQRNTEAFF
TGTGCCAGCTCGGGACAACGGAACACTGAAGCTTTCTTT
>-|TRBV5-1|TRBJ1-1|-
CASSADNTEAFF
TGCGCCAGCAGCGCAGATAACACTGAAGCTTTCTTT
>-|TRBV6-5|TRBJ1-2|-
CASSSYIYGYTF
TGTGCCAGCAGTTCCTACATCTATGGCTACACCTTC
>TRBD1|TRBV6-6|TRBJ1-5|-
CASSYPGQGQHF
TGTGCCAGCAGTTACCCGGGACAGGGGCAGCATTTT
>-|TRBV12-3/TRBV12-4|TRBJ1-2|many
CASSFTENYGYTF
TGTGCCAGCAGTTTTACAGAGAACTATGGCTACACCTTC
>-|TRBV25-1|TRBJ2-5|-
CASSQENQYF
TGTGCCAGCAGCCAAGAGAACCAGTACTTC
>-|TRBV12-3/TRBV12-4|TRBJ2-1|-
CASSRNDNEQFF
TGTGCCAGCAGCCGCAACGACAATGAGCAGTTCTTC
>TRBD1|TRBV28|TRBJ2-1|few
CASSLGQGGDEQFF
TGTGCCAGCAGCCTCGGACAGGGGGGCGATGAGCAGTTCTTC
>-|TRBV24-1|TRBJ1-5|once
CATSDLRDSNQPQHF
TGTGCCACCAGTGATTTACGGGACAGCAATCAGCCCCAGCATTTT
>-|TRBV7-9|TRBJ1-2|-
CASSLDRSANYGYTF
TGTGCCAGCAGCTTAGACAGAAGTGCAAACTATGGCTACACCTTC
>TRBD1|TRBV27|TRBJ1-5|-
CASSSGTGVDQPQHF
TGTGCCAGCAGTTCCGGGACAGGGGTAGATCAGCCCCAGCATTTT
>-|TRBV6-4|TRBJ2-3|-
CASSPGTLGTDTQYF
TGTGCCAGCAGTCCCGGGACTCTGGGCACAGATACGCAGTATTTT
>TRBD1|TRBV24-1|TRBJ1-2|-
CATSDTARGDYGYTF
TGTGCCACCAGTGATACGGCCAGGGGGGACTATGGCTACACCTTC
>-|TRBV24-1|TRBJ1-2|few
CATRAGHLSGYTF
TGTGCCACCAGGGCGGGACACCTTTCCGGCTACACCTTC
>-|TRBV19|TRBJ1-1|-
CASFSQRRGTEAFF
TGTGCCAGTTTTTCCCAGCGCAGGGGCACTGAAGCTTTCTTT
>-|TRBV29-1|TRBJ1-5|-
CSATLGRKNQPQHF
TGCAGCGCGACGTTGGGACGGAAGAATCAGCCCCAGCATTTT
>-|TRBV2|TRBJ1-2|-
CASNLVGGAPGGYTF
TGTGCCAGCAATCTCGTAGGAGGGGCCCCTGGAGGCTACACCTTC
>TRBD1|TRBV15|TRBJ1-3|-
CATSRDRDRAPHTIYF
TGTGCCACCAGCAGAGACCGGGACAGGGCACCCCACACCATATATTTT
>-|TRBV25-1|TRBJ2-2|-
CASSAPGGKSGELFF
TGTGCCAGCAGTGCCCCTGGGGGGAAATCCGGGGAGCTGTTTTTT
>-|TRBV28|TRBJ1-1|-
CASSLPLAFEAFF
TGTGCCAGCAGTTTACCTTTGGCGTTTGAAGCTTTCTTT
>-|TRBV18|TRBJ1-1|-
CASSPKSEAFF
TGTGCCAGCTCACCGAAATCTGAAGCTTTCTTT
>-|TRBV30|TRBJ1-5|-
CAWSVPPQPQHF
TGTGCCTGGAGTGTACCTCCCCAGCCCCAGCATTTT
>-|TRBV21-1|TRBJ1-2|-
CASSKEGRITGGYTF
TGTGCCAGCAGCAAAGAGGGACGGATAACTGGGGGCTACACCTTC
>TRBD1|TRBV27|TRBJ1-2|-
CASSPGQLYGYTF
TGTGCCAGCAGTCCGGGACAGCTCTATGGCTACACCTTC
>TRBD1|TRBV5-1|TRBJ1-4|-
CASSLGQGGEKLFF
TGCGCCAGCAGCTTGGGACAGGGGGGTGAAAAACTGTTTTTT
>TRBD1|TRBV7-3|TRBJ2-2|-
CASSLTLGRGTGELFF
TGTGCCAGCAGCTTAACGTTAGGCAGGGGGACCGGGGAGCTGTTTTTT
>-|TRBV29-1|TRBJ1-1|-
CSVAQVLNTEAFF
TGCAGCGTCGCACAGGTCTTGAACACTGAAGCTTTCTTT
>-|TRBV5-1|TRBJ1-2|once
CASSPHREGTFNYGYTF
TGCGCCAGCAGCCCTCACCGGGAAGGGACCTTTAACTATGGCTACACCTTC
>TRBD1|TRBV5-1|TRBJ1-2|once
CASSLAPRGEGYTF
TGCGCCAGCAGCTTGGCCCCCAGGGGGGAAGGCTACACCTTC
>TRBD1|TRBV19|TRBJ1-3|-
CASSISDRGLSGNTIYF
TGTGCCAGTAGTATCTCGGACAGGGGGCTTTCTGGAAACACCATATATTTT
>TRBD1|TRBV7-2|TRBJ2-1|-
CASSFTGGAGQFF
TGTGCCAGCAGCTTCACAGGGGGCGCGGGGCAGTTCTTC
>-|TRBV2|TRBJ1-1|-
CASHQQGGTEAFF
TGTGCCAGCCATCAACAGGGAGGCACTGAAGCTTTCTTT
>-|TRBV11-3|TRBJ2-7|-
CASSLVFLGEQYF
TGTGCCAGCAGCTTGGTGTTTCTGGGCGAGCAGTACTTC